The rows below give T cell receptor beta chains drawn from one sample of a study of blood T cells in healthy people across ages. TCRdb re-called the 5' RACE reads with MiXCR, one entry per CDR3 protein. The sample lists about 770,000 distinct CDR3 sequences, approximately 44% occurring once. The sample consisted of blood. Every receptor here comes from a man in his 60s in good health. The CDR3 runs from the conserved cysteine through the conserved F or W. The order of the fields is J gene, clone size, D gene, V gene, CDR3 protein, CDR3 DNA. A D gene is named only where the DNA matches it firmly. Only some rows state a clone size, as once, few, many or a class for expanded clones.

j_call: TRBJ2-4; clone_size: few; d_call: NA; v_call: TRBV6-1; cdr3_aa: CASRRGDIQYF; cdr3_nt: TGTGCCAGCAGACGGGGTGACATTCAGTACTTC
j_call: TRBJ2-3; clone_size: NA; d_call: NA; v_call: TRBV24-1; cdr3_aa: CATSDPQDGGTQYF; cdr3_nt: TGTGCCACCAGTGATCCTCAGGACGGAGGTACGCAGTATTTT
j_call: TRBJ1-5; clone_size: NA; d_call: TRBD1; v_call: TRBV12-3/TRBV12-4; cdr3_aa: CASSSTGSSNQPQHF; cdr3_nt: TGTGCCAGCAGTTCGACAGGGAGTAGCAATCAGCCCCAGCATTTT
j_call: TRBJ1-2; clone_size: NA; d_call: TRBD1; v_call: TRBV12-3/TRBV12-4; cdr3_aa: CASSPGGGSDGYTF; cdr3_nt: TGTGCCAGCAGCCCAGGGGGAGGGTCGGATGGCTACACCTTC
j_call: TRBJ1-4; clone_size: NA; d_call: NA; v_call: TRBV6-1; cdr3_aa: CASRGTAATNEELFF; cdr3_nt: TGTGCCAGCAGGGGGACGGCTGCAACTAATGAAGAACTGTTTTTT
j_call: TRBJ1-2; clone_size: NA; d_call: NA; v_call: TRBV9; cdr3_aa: CASSPAVGHDNYGYTF; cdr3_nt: TGTGCCAGCAGCCCAGCCGTGGGACACGATAACTATGGCTACACCTTC
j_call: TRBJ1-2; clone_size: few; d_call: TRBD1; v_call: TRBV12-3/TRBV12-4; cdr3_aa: CASSFGQGDGYTF; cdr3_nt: TGTGCCAGCAGTTTTGGACAGGGCGACGGCTACACCTTC
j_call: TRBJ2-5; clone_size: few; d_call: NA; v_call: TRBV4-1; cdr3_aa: CASSQDRDNQETQYF; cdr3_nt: TGCGCCAGCAGCCAGGACCGGGACAACCAAGAGACCCAGTACTTC
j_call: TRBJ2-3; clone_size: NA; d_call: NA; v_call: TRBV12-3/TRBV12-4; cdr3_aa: CASRSESTDTQYF; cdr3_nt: TGTGCCAGCAGGTCGGAGAGCACAGATACGCAGTATTTT
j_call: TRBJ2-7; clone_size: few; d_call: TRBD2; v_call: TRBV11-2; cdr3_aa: CASSAGLAGPYEQYF; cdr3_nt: TGTGCCAGCAGCGCCGGACTAGCGGGGCCCTACGAGCAGTACTTC
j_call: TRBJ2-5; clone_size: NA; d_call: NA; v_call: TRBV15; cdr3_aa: CATSRDPGTQYF; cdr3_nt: TGTGCCACCAGCAGAGATCCGGGGACCCAGTACTTC
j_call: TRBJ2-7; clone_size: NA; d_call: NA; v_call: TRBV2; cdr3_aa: CASSSGRDNYEQYF; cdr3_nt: TGTGCCAGCTCTTCGGGCCGCGATAACTACGAGCAGTACTTC
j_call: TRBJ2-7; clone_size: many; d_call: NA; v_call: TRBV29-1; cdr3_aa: CSVVGAYEQYF; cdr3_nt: TGCAGCGTTGTAGGGGCCTACGAGCAGTACTTC
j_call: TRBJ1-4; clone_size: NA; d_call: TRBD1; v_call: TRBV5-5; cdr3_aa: CASSLSPPPGGKEKLFF; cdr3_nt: TGTGCCAGCAGCTTATCCCCTCCGCCAGGGGGAAAAGAAAAACTGTTTTTT
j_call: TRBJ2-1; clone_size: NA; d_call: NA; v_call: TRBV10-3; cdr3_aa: CATGPGDNEQFF; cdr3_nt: TGTGCCACAGGGCCTGGGGACAATGAGCAGTTCTTC
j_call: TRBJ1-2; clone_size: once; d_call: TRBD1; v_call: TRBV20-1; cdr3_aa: CSAFGTGGFYGYTF; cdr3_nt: TGCAGTGCTTTCGGGACAGGGGGCTTCTATGGCTACACCTTC
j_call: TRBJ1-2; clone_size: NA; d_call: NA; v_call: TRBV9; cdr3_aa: CASSREGTGCTF; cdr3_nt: TGTGCCAGCAGCAGAGAAGGGACGGGGTGCACCTTC